Listed below are T cell receptor beta chains from one sample, sequenced in a study of blood T cell repertoires in COVID-19. Here immunoSEQ multiplex PCR was the method, and the copy in TCRdb shows in-frame clones only, minus some. This table has 150,000 or so clones, approximately 74% appearing once. The sample comprised peripheral blood. These receptors came from a woman aged 80 or over with acute or convalescent COVID-19. The CDR3 runs from the conserved cysteine through the conserved F or W. Fields, in order: V gene, J gene, CDR3 length, clone size, CDR3 protein. The listing skips clone size in some rows; elsewhere it reads once, few, many or a size class.

TRBV19	TRBJ2-2	13	NA	CASRGRDTGELFF
TRBV20-1	TRBJ1-5	14	NA	CSASATIRNQPQHF
TRBV9	TRBJ1-1	15	few	CASSVTGTPGTEAFF
TRBV10-3	TRBJ2-1	15	NA	CAISLGQGDYNEQFF
TRBV19	TRBJ1-5	14	NA	CASTTGQSNQPQHF
TRBV14	TRBJ1-1	11	NA	CASSQPVEAFF
TRBV7-3	TRBJ2-1	17	NA	CASSLMHTSGSYNEQFF
TRBV9	TRBJ2-7	17	NA	CASSVDTAGGSSYEQYF
TRBV3-1/TRBV3-2	TRBJ2-7	15	NA	CASSQWGTAMNEQYF
TRBV10-3	TRBJ2-4	16	NA	CAISESGGVAKNIQYF
TRBV7-9	TRBJ2-7	15	few	CASSRTGQGLWEQYF
TRBV2	TRBJ1-2	15	once	CASSVTGAPPYGYTF